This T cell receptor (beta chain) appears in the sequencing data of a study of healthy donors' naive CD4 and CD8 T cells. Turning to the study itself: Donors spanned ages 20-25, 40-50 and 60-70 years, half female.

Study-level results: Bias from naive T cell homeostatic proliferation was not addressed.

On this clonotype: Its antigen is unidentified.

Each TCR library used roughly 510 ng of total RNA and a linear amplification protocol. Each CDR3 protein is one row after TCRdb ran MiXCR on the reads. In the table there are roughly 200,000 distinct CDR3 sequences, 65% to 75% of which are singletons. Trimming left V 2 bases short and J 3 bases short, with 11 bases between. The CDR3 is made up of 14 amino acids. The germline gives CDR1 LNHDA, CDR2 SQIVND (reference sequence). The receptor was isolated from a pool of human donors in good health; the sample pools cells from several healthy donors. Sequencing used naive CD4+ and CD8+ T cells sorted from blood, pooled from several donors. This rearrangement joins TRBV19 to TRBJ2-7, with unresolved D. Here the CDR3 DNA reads TGTGCCAGTAGTATACAGGCTACGTACTACGAGCAGTACTTC. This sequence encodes CASSIQATYYEQYF.